The present T cell receptor beta chain was sequenced within a study of T-cell reconstitution after alpha-beta-depleted transplantation in children. This clonotype occurred once. The antigen remains undetermined. CDR3 size: 15 residues. The germline V gene encodes CDR1 SGHRS and CDR2 YFSETQ. The V and J ends lost 0 bases and 4 bases, in that order; junction bases with no gene match: 6. Broader study findings: Roughly two months post-transplant, alpha-beta T cells reportedly originated from several hundred graft clones that had expanded. Recipient T cells and thymic progenitors that survived gave rise to the high TCRbeta diversity observed at day 60 in some patients. Hyperexpanded clones declined; after one year, newly produced T cells mostly supplied diversity.

The TCRbeta library incorporated unique molecular identifiers. Each CDR3 protein gets one entry after TCRdb re-called the PCR reads with MiXCR. The sample consists of under 250,000 distinct CDR3 sequences, more than 20% of them appearing once. J is TRBJ2-7 and V is TRBV5-1, with TRBD2 matching over 8 bases. The receptor's source is a female patient between 2 and 10 years old who had a stem cell transplant for congenital amegakaryocytic thrombocytopenia, so the T cells may come from the graft donor. The specimen was PBMCs, mostly from graft donor cells, collected 360 days after TCRalphabeta/CD19-depleted stem cell transplant. This CDR3 is CASSLALAGKYEQYF. CDR3 bases: TGCGCCAGCAGCTTGGCATTAGCGGGAAAATACGAGCAGTACTTC.